One and the same sample provided the 15 T cell receptor beta chains below, sequenced in a study of cytomegalovirus exposure and HLA in healthy donors. 13 Jbeta primers and 60 Vbeta primers were used for the PCR. Libraries were prepared by immunoSEQ multiplex PCR; TCRdb keeps only in-frame clonotypes and omits some of them. The data show approximately 170,000 clones, with roughly 79% seen just once and around 1% held by the top ten. Sample: PBMCs. The receptor set was obtained from a woman between 40 and 50 years old in good health and CMV-seronegative.

This clone came up once. The rearrangement uses TRBV19 and TRBJ1-5, with a tentative D call TRBD1 (5 bases). The CDR3 spans 17 residues. V lost 6 bases to trimming and J lost 0 bases, with 18 bases between them. CDR1 LNHDA and CDR2 SQIVND come from the germline V gene (reference sequence). This CDR3 reads CASRAKGGGYSNQPQHF. Written as DNA, the CDR3 is TGTGCCAGTAGGGCGAAGGGCGGGGGGTATAGCAATCAGCCCCAGCATTTT.

The CDR3 sequence: CAWSDRGPAFF. CDR3 coding DNA: TGTGCCTGGAGTGATCGGGGTCCGGCTTTCTTT. The chain is built from TRBV30 and TRBJ1-1; D is unresolved. The V end was cut by 1 base, the J end by 11 bases, with 11 bases between. In germline, CDR1 is GTSNPN, CDR2 SVGIG (reference sequence). The CDR3 contains 11 residues.

The chain carries TRBV7-3 and TRBJ2-3; 7 nucleotides align to TRBD2. This CDR3 is 14 amino acids long. V was clipped by 6 bases and J by 2 bases; unmatched bases: 5. CDR1 is SGHTA, CDR2 FQGTGA, per germline. Here the CDR3 DNA reads TGTGCCAGCAGTGGGGGACTAACCACAGATACGCAGTATTTT. This translates into CASSGGLTTDTQYF.

This clone has only one observation. This chain connects TRBV7-9 to TRBJ2-1, with 9 bases aligning to TRBD1. Germline trimming cut 1 base from V and 6 bases from J; bases unmatched to any gene: 4. This CDR3 contains 15 residues. Germline V lookup: CDR1 SEHNR, CDR2 FQNEAQ (reference sequence). CDR3 in amino acids: CASSLVGTGSNEQFF. CDR3 in DNA: TGTGCCAGCAGCTTAGTAGGGACAGGGTCCAATGAGCAGTTCTTC.

The chain links TRBV7-9 to TRBJ2-3; D remains ambiguous. The CDR3 runs 13 residues. The germline V gene has CDR1 SEHNR and CDR2 FQNEAQ (reference sequence). Deletions cut 4 bases from V and 3 bases from J, with 8 bases between. In nucleotides, the CDR3 is TGTGCCAGCAGCTCCCTCTCTACAGATACGCAGTATTTT. This gives the protein CASSSLSTDTQYF. Variable domain in full (rest from reference TRBV7-9 and TRBJ2-3): DTGVSQNPRHKITKRGQNVTFRCDPISEHNRLYWYRQTLGQGPEFLTYFQNEAQLEKSRLLSDRFSAERPKGSFSTLEIQRTEQGDSAMYLCASSSLSTDTQYFGPGTRLTVL.

Here the CDR3 reads CASSPPTPGTGGGQPQHF. CDR3 DNA: TGTGCCAGCAGCCCACCAACTCCCGGGACAGGGGGCGGACAGCCCCAGCATTTT. This chain links TRBV5-8 with TRBJ1-5; 12 nucleotides line up with TRBD1. CDR1 and CDR2 from the germline V gene are SGHTS and YDEGEE. Unmatched junction bases numbered 15, after V lost 4 bases and J lost 7 bases. The CDR3 covers 18 residues.

The chain combines TRBV25-1 with TRBJ1-2; 7 bases are shared with TRBD1. Per the germline V gene, CDR1 is MGHDK and CDR2 is SYGVNS. CDR3 size: 13 residues. The trim removed 5 bases at V and 2 bases at J, leaving 2 bases unmatched. CDR3 protein: CASSRTGNYGYTF. As DNA, the CDR3 is TGTGCCAGCAGTCGGACAGGAAACTATGGCTACACCTTC.

The chain joins TRBV11-2 to TRBJ2-3; 16 bases match TRBD2. The CDR3 covers 17 residues. CDR1 and CDR2 (germline): SGHAT, FQNNGV. Germline trimming cut 5 bases from V and 2 bases from J; bases unmatched to any gene: 4. CDR3 DNA sequence: TGTGCCAGCAGCCTGGGACTAGCGGGAGGGTTCACAGATACGCAGTATTTT. Translated, it gives CASSLGLAGGFTDTQYF. Using reference TRBV11-2 and TRBJ2-3 for the parts outside the CDR3, the full variable domain is EAGVAQSPRYKIIEKRQSVAFWCNPISGHATLYWYQQILGQGPKLLIQFQNNGVVDDSQLPKDRFSAERLKGVDSTLKIQPAKLEDSAVYLCASSLGLAGGFTDTQYFGPGTRLTVL.

The chain has TRBV5-1 and TRBJ2-7, with D tentatively TRBD2 (6 bases). Trimming shortened V by 4 bases and J by 10 bases, and 21 bases separated the two germline ends. Looked up from germline, CDR1 is SGHRS and CDR2 is YFSETQ. The CDR3 length is 14 residues. CDR3 protein: CASSPETSHPAQYF. CDR3 DNA sequence: TGCGCCAGCAGCCCGGAGACTAGTCACCCTGCCCAGTACTTC.

This rearrangement joins TRBV5-1 to TRBJ2-7; D unclear. V lost 0 bases and J lost 2, with 9 bases in between. CDR1 SGHRS and CDR2 YFSETQ come from the germline V gene. This CDR3 is built from 14 residues. CDR3 in amino acids: CASSLAGEAYEQYF. In DNA, the CDR3 is TGCGCCAGCAGCTTGGCCGGAGAGGCCTACGAGCAGTACTTC.

This clone was detected once. The chain couples TRBV11-3 to TRBJ1-1; 9 bases align to TRBD1. Unmatched junction bases numbered 2, after V lost 4 bases and J lost 5 bases. The CDR3 contains 13 residues. In germline, CDR1 is SGHNT, CDR2 YENEEA. CDR3 sequence reads: CASSSGQGTEAFF. The CDR3 bases are TGTGCCAGCAGCTCCGGACAGGGGACTGAAGCTTTCTTT. The variable domain in full, completed from reference TRBV11-3 and TRBJ1-1, reads EAGVVQSPRYKIIEKKQPVAFWCNPISGHNTLYWYLQNLGQGPELLIRYENEEAVDDSQLPKDRFSAERLKGVDSTLKIQPAELGDSAVYLCASSSGQGTEAFFGQGTRLTVV.

The chain is built from TRBV11-2 and TRBJ1-4; TRBD1 might be the D (5 bases). V dropped 5 bases and J dropped 7 bases, with 11 bases sitting between them. The CDR3 sequence is 13 residues long. CDR1 and CDR2 (germline): SGHAT, FQNNGV. CDR3: CASSPGKGEKLFF. The CDR3 nucleotides read TGTGCCAGCAGCCCAGGGAAGGGTGAAAAACTGTTTTTT. The full variable domain, with the rest looked up from reference TRBV11-2 and TRBJ1-4, is EAGVAQSPRYKIIEKRQSVAFWCNPISGHATLYWYQQILGQGPKLLIQFQNNGVVDDSQLPKDRFSAERLKGVDSTLKIQPAKLEDSAVYLCASSPGKGEKLFFGSGTQLSVL.

The V and J genes are TRBV7-9 and TRBJ2-7; perhaps TRBD2 as D (6 bases). Trimming left V 5 bases short and J 2 bases short, with 22 bases between. CDR3 length: 17 residues. Germline V lookup: CDR1 SEHNR, CDR2 FQNEAQ (reference sequence). In DNA form, the CDR3 reads TGTGCCAGCAGCCCCCACCCGATTCGCGGGACCCCCTACGAGCAGTACTTC. Encoded protein: CASSPHPIRGTPYEQYF.

This chain uses TRBV13 with TRBJ2-1, with a weak D call TRBD2 (6 bases). The V end was cut by 1 base, the J end by 0 bases, with 13 bases between. In germline, CDR1 is PRHDT, CDR2 FYEKMQ (reference sequence). CDR3 length equals 17 residues. The DNA of the CDR3 is TGTGCCAGCAGCTTAGTGGTGGGAGGTAGCTCCTACAATGAGCAGTTCTTC. Translated, it gives CASSLVVGGSSYNEQFF.

The chain joins TRBV5-1 to TRBJ2-3; 7 bases map to TRBD1. The germline CDR1 and CDR2 sequences are SGHRS and YFSETQ. The length of the CDR3 is 16 residues. The V segment lost 0 bases and the J segment 5 bases; nucleotides outside the gene matches: 9. CDR3 sequence (DNA): TGCGCCAGCAGCTTGGGAGACAGGGCCACAAAAGATACGCAGTATTTT. Its protein is CASSLGDRATKDTQYF. Filled out from reference TRBV5-1 and TRBJ2-3, the complete variable domain reads KAGVTQTPRYLIKTRGQQVTLSCSPISGHRSVSWYQQTPGQGLQFLFEYFSETQRNKGNFPGRFSGRQFSNSRSEMNVSTLELGDSALYLCASSLGDRATKDTQYFGPGTRLTVL.